Listed below are T cell receptor beta chains from one sample, sequenced in a study of shared clonotypes between healthy human individuals. Only in-frame clones appear in the TCRdb table, and some are missing; sequencing was by immunoSEQ multiplex PCR. This table has some 2,100,000 clones, 93% appearing once. Source material: naive CD8+ T cells from PBMCs. Receptor source: a man aged 18 to 29 in good health. Some clones in this sample may be carry-over from other donors' samples. The CDR3 runs from the conserved cysteine through the conserved F or W. A D gene is named only where the DNA matches it firmly. Size is stated for part of the rows, as once, few or many counts, or as a class when the clone is expanded.

CDR3 DNA: TGCGCCAGCAGCTTGCCAGGGTCTGAAGCTTTCTTT
CDR3 protein: CASSLPGSEAFF
D gene: NA
V gene: TRBV5-1
clone size: few
J gene: TRBJ1-1

CDR3 DNA: TGTGCCAGCAGCGACTACGGGACCGCGAACACCATATATTTT
CDR3 protein: CASSDYGTANTIYF
D gene: NA
V gene: TRBV9
clone size: once
J gene: TRBJ1-3

CDR3 DNA: TGTGCCAGCAGCTGGCGGGGGTATGACGAAAAACTGTTTTTT
CDR3 protein: CASSWRGYDEKLFF
D gene: NA
V gene: TRBV5-5
clone size: NA
J gene: TRBJ1-4

CDR3 DNA: TGTGCCAGCAGTCCCCCCTCAGGGTCTGATACGCAGTATTTT
CDR3 protein: CASSPPSGSDTQYF
D gene: NA
V gene: TRBV27
clone size: NA
J gene: TRBJ2-3

CDR3 DNA: TGTGCCAGTAGTATGTATTCCTTCCAAGAGACCCAGTACTTC
CDR3 protein: CASSMYSFQETQYF
D gene: NA
V gene: TRBV19
clone size: NA
J gene: TRBJ2-5

CDR3 DNA: TGTGCCAGCAGTCGGACGGGGATAACCGGGGAGCTGTTTTTT
CDR3 protein: CASSRTGITGELFF
D gene: NA
V gene: TRBV2
clone size: NA
J gene: TRBJ2-2

CDR3 DNA: TGTGCCTGGAGTGTATACGAGTACGAGCAGTACTTC
CDR3 protein: CAWSVYEYEQYF
D gene: NA
V gene: TRBV30
clone size: once
J gene: TRBJ2-7

CDR3 DNA: TGTGCCACCAGCGGACGTTCTGAGACAGGGAACACTGAAGCTTTCTTT
CDR3 protein: CATSGRSETGNTEAFF
D gene: NA
V gene: TRBV15
clone size: once
J gene: TRBJ1-1

CDR3 DNA: TGTGCCAGCACCCATCCGGGCGAGTCCTACGAGCAGTACTTC
CDR3 protein: CASTHPGESYEQYF
D gene: NA
V gene: TRBV13
clone size: NA
J gene: TRBJ2-7

CDR3 DNA: TGTGCCAGCAGTTCTCGGGACAGGGCCCTCTACTTC
CDR3 protein: CASSSRDRALYF
D gene: TRBD1
V gene: TRBV6-6
clone size: NA
J gene: TRBJ2-4

CDR3 DNA: TGTGCCAGCAGCTTGCCTCCGGGACAGGGGCCTCGAGAAGCTTTCTTT
CDR3 protein: CASSLPPGQGPREAFF
D gene: TRBD1
V gene: TRBV7-9
clone size: NA
J gene: TRBJ1-1

CDR3 DNA: TGTGCCAGCAGCCTCAGGGTTACCACTGAAGCTTTCTTT
CDR3 protein: CASSLRVTTEAFF
D gene: NA
V gene: TRBV5-5
clone size: once
J gene: TRBJ1-1

CDR3 DNA: TGCAGCGTTGAGCCCGGACAGGGGACTAGCACAGATACGCAGTATTTT
CDR3 protein: CSVEPGQGTSTDTQYF
D gene: TRBD1
V gene: TRBV29-1
clone size: NA
J gene: TRBJ2-3

CDR3 DNA: TGTGCCAGCAGCCAGACAGCCCCCTATGGCTACACCTTC
CDR3 protein: CASSQTAPYGYTF
D gene: NA
V gene: TRBV5-4
clone size: few
J gene: TRBJ1-2

CDR3 DNA: TGTGCCAGCAGCCCCCATTTCCGGGGGGACCAGCCCCAGCATTTT
CDR3 protein: CASSPHFRGDQPQHF
D gene: NA
V gene: TRBV7-8
clone size: NA
J gene: TRBJ1-5

CDR3 DNA: TGTGCCAGTAGGGCCCTGGGGGCGTCCAGGGGGGAGCTGTTTTTT
CDR3 protein: CASRALGASRGELFF
D gene: NA
V gene: TRBV19
clone size: NA
J gene: TRBJ2-2

CDR3 DNA: TGCGCCAGCAGCCCTCGGACTAGTTGGTACGAGCAGTACTTC
CDR3 protein: CASSPRTSWYEQYF
D gene: TRBD2
V gene: TRBV5-1
clone size: NA
J gene: TRBJ2-7

CDR3 DNA: TGTGCCTGGAGTGCCCACCCCGGGACCCCCTTTGAAGCTTTCTTT
CDR3 protein: CAWSAHPGTPFEAFF
D gene: NA
V gene: TRBV30
clone size: NA
J gene: TRBJ1-1

CDR3 DNA: TGTGCCAGCAGCCAAGGACATAACTACGAGCAGTACTTC
CDR3 protein: CASSQGHNYEQYF
D gene: NA
V gene: TRBV4-2
clone size: NA
J gene: TRBJ2-7

CDR3 DNA: TGTGCCAGCAGCTTAACAGGGGAGGACGACGAGCAGTACTTC
CDR3 protein: CASSLTGEDDEQYF
D gene: NA
V gene: TRBV7-6
clone size: NA
J gene: TRBJ2-7

CDR3 DNA: TGTGCCAGCAGTTACGGGACTAGCGCCTACGAGCAGTACTTC
CDR3 protein: CASSYGTSAYEQYF
D gene: TRBD2
V gene: TRBV6-6
clone size: NA
J gene: TRBJ2-7

CDR3 DNA: TGCGCCAGCAGCCAAGTTTCGAGCGGGAGGGCCGGGGAGCTGTTTTTT
CDR3 protein: CASSQVSSGRAGELFF
D gene: TRBD2
V gene: TRBV4-1
clone size: NA
J gene: TRBJ2-2

CDR3 DNA: TGTGCCAGCAGACCTTCTCCAGGGGGGGACCAGCCCCAGCATTTT
CDR3 protein: CASRPSPGGDQPQHF
D gene: TRBD1
V gene: TRBV5-4
clone size: NA
J gene: TRBJ1-5

CDR3 DNA: TGTGCCAGCAGCCCGGGGCGAGACAGGGAAGGCTACACCTTC
CDR3 protein: CASSPGRDREGYTF
D gene: TRBD1
V gene: TRBV5-4
clone size: NA
J gene: TRBJ1-2

CDR3 DNA: TGTGCCAGCAGCCCGCTAGCGGACCTCAACACAGATACGCAGTATTTT
CDR3 protein: CASSPLADLNTDTQYF
D gene: TRBD2
V gene: TRBV5-5
clone size: NA
J gene: TRBJ2-3

CDR3 DNA: TGTGCCAGCAGTTTTATGGGGTGGGACGGCGGCTACACCTTC
CDR3 protein: CASSFMGWDGGYTF
D gene: NA
V gene: TRBV28
clone size: NA
J gene: TRBJ1-2

CDR3 DNA: TGTGCCAGCAGTTTTGGACAGGGGACGACGGGCGAAAAACTGTTTTTT
CDR3 protein: CASSFGQGTTGEKLFF
D gene: TRBD1
V gene: TRBV28
clone size: NA
J gene: TRBJ1-4

CDR3 DNA: TGTGCCACTCGGGGGGAGCTTGCAGGGGGGTCCACTGAAGCTTTCTTT
CDR3 protein: CATRGELAGGSTEAFF
D gene: TRBD1
V gene: TRBV10-3
clone size: once
J gene: TRBJ1-1

CDR3 DNA: TGCGCCAGCAGCCAAGATGCCAGGGGACGTAGCTCCTACAATGAGCAGTTCTTC
CDR3 protein: CASSQDARGRSSYNEQFF
D gene: NA
V gene: TRBV4-1
clone size: NA
J gene: TRBJ2-1